A selection of T cell receptor beta chains follows, all from one sample in a study of blood T cell repertoires in COVID-19. Profiling relied on immunoSEQ multiplex PCR, and the TCRdb table lists in-frame clones only, not all of them. The sample comprises around 190,000 clones, 70% to 80% of which are singletons, and 9.5% to 15% rests with the top ten. The sample taken for sequencing was peripheral blood. These receptors were collected from a woman in her fifties or sixties with acute or convalescent COVID-19. CDR3s include the opening cysteine and the closing phenylalanine or tryptophan.

v_call	j_call	cdr3_aa
TRBV4-3	TRBJ1-6	CASSQARQGGSPLHF
TRBV18	TRBJ1-2	CASSPQEDRGYTF
TRBV7-2	TRBJ2-7	CASSRGGLAGVDEQYF
TRBV6-5	TRBJ1-2	CASSRESNYGYTF
TRBV28	TRBJ1-1	CASRIAQGQGGTEAFF
TRBV21-1	TRBJ2-3	CASSNTGLAGADTQYF
TRBV7-8	TRBJ2-1	CASSLHPELYGEQFF
TRBV7-8	TRBJ1-6	CASSPHTDSPLHF
TRBV2	TRBJ2-7	CASCSGIPYEQYF
TRBV5-1	TRBJ2-4	CASSFDIAKNIQYF
TRBV6-5	TRBJ1-1	CASSYVGGTEAFF
TRBV9	TRBJ1-5	CASSAGQGNRNQPQHF
TRBV15	TRBJ1-4	CATSRVTGQEKLFF
TRBV19	TRBJ2-1	CASSIDRGWGQYNEQFF
TRBV6-5	TRBJ2-2	CATSGVTGELFF
TRBV3-1/TRBV3-2	TRBJ1-2	CASSQDSTGGYTF
TRBV12-3/TRBV12-4	TRBJ2-7	CASSFGTGGYF
TRBV12-3/TRBV12-4	TRBJ1-4	CASRTRREEKLFF
TRBV30	TRBJ2-5	CAWSLGPGGKETQYF
TRBV5-5	TRBJ1-2	CASSSAGFRKDGYTF
TRBV4-3	TRBJ1-2	CASSQGLRAYYGYTF
TRBV28	TRBJ1-4	CASSSPTATNEKLFF
TRBV15	TRBJ2-7	CATSRGTGNSHEQYF
TRBV5-1	TRBJ2-1	CASRYTGGASNEQFF
TRBV7-9	TRBJ2-7	CASSPTRGRQGTYPYEQYF
TRBV6-5	TRBJ1-1	CASSPDRGLNTEAFF
TRBV10-2	TRBJ1-2	CASSGPGTGPPGRGYTF
TRBV10-1	TRBJ2-2	CASSRTSGSSGELFF
TRBV6-5	TRBJ1-4	CASSSGGRKLFF
TRBV19	TRBJ1-4	CASRTRGLNEKLFF
TRBV24-1	TRBJ1-2	CATSDPPKGNYGYTF
TRBV5-1	TRBJ2-1	CASSLRPPSGPLRYEQFF
TRBV7-2	TRBJ2-3	CASSSWEGRTDTQYF
TRBV7-9	TRBJ1-3	CASSHDSSFSGNTIYF
TRBV14	TRBJ2-3	CASSAWASGGTTQYF
TRBV5-1	TRBJ2-7	CASSSTYSDPEQYF
TRBV11-3	TRBJ2-6	CASSVGTPGANVLTF
TRBV7-2	TRBJ2-7	CASSLVGQGSYEQYF
TRBV29-1	TRBJ1-2	CSVPDRLSINYGYTF
TRBV6-4	TRBJ1-1	CASRLQGNTEAFF
TRBV28	TRBJ2-7	CASSGTRAGGIVYEQYF
TRBV7-9	TRBJ1-5	CASSFTGNQPQHF
TRBV29-1	TRBJ2-7	CSVGTLKPGLASYEQYF
TRBV29-1	TRBJ2-3	CSVEEVADSTDTQYF
TRBV3-1/TRBV3-2	TRBJ2-7	CASSQVLGQRYEQYF
TRBV6-5	TRBJ1-3	CASSKQGVPGNTIYF
TRBV6-5	TRBJ2-3	CASSPTGGTDTQYF
TRBV28	TRBJ2-1	CATKGGKLNEQFF